Listed below are T cell receptor beta chains from one sample, sequenced in a study of shared clonotypes between healthy human individuals. Method: immunoSEQ multiplex PCR; TCRdb's copy keeps in-frame clones and lacks some. The profile shows roughly 2,000,000 clones, less than 95% of them singletons. Sample: naive CD8+ T cells sorted from blood. The receptors stem from a man aged 18 to 30 in good health. Both conserved end residues are part of each CDR3. D genes are given only for firm matches. The size of a clone is reported for some rows only, either as once, few or many, or as a class for expanded clones.

v_gene	len	abundance	d_gene	j_gene	CDR3nt	CDR3aa
TRBV5-6	16	-	-	TRBJ1-4	TGTGCCAGCAGCTTTTTAGGTTCCGGGGGTGTTGAAAAACTGTTTTTT	CASSFLGSGGVEKLFF
TRBV9	14	few	-	TRBJ2-7	TGTGCCAGCAGCGTTTTCGGGGGATCCTACGAGCAGTACTTC	CASSVFGGSYEQYF
TRBV9	14	-	-	TRBJ1-4	TGTGCCAGCAGCGTAGCGGACAGTAATGAAAAACTGTTTTTT	CASSVADSNEKLFF
TRBV5-6	16	-	-	TRBJ2-2	TGTGCCAGCAGCGCGTGGGTGGTTTCAAGGACCGGGGAGCTGTTTTTT	CASSAWVVSRTGELFF
TRBV2	13	-	-	TRBJ2-6	TGTGCCAGCAGCGGGGCTGGGGCCAACGTCCTGACTTTC	CASSGAGANVLTF
TRBV4-2	16	-	-	TRBJ2-7	TGTGCCAGCAGCCAATCAGGGACCGAAAGCTCCTACGAGCAGTACTTC	CASSQSGTESSYEQYF
TRBV4-1	17	-	TRBD2	TRBJ2-1	TGCGCCAGCAGCCTCAACCGGGATCGGGGGGGCTTGGATGAGCAGTTCTTC	CASSLNRDRGGLDEQFF
TRBV29-1	12	-	-	TRBJ2-2	TGCAGCGTTGGAGCGAACACCGGGGAGCTGTTTTTT	CSVGANTGELFF
TRBV4-3	13	once	TRBD2	TRBJ2-7	TGCGCCAGCAGCCCGGGCCCGGGAGGCGAGCAGTACTTC	CASSPGPGGEQYF
TRBV27	14	-	-	TRBJ2-1	TGTGCCAGCAGTCCAGAGAGCTCCTACAATGAGCAGTTCTTC	CASSPESSYNEQFF
TRBV7-8	16	-	TRBD1	TRBJ1-1	TGTGCCAGCAGCTTAGTGGGGACAGGGGGGAACACTGAAGCTTTCTTT	CASSLVGTGGNTEAFF
TRBV4-1	15	-	-	TRBJ2-7	TGCGCCAGCAGCCGGACAGACATTGGGTCCTACGAGCAGTACTTC	CASSRTDIGSYEQYF
TRBV7-9	15	-	-	TRBJ2-7	TGTGCCAGCAGCTCATTAGTTACAGACTCCTACGAGCAGTACTTC	CASSSLVTDSYEQYF
TRBV7-7	15	-	-	TRBJ2-1	TGTGCTAGCAGCTTAGCTCCCGGGACATCGGATGAGCAGTTCTTC	CASSLAPGTSDEQFF
TRBV27	15	-	TRBD1	TRBJ2-3	TGTGCCAGCAGTTCACGACAGGGGGGAACAGATACGCAGTATTTT	CASSSRQGGTDTQYF
TRBV9	12	-	-	TRBJ2-7	TGTGCCAGCAGCGCATCGGGGAACGAGCAGTACTTC	CASSASGNEQYF
TRBV30	12	-	-	TRBJ2-2	TGTGCCTGGAGGGGGGACACCGGGGAGCTGTTTTTT	CAWRGDTGELFF
TRBV28	14	-	TRBD1	TRBJ2-1	TGTGCCAGCAGCCTACAGGGGCGCTACAATGAGCAGTTCTTC	CASSLQGRYNEQFF
TRBV11-2	15	-	TRBD2	TRBJ2-1	TGTGCCAGCAGCTTAGCTAGCGGGGACTACAATGAGCAGTTCTTC	CASSLASGDYNEQFF
TRBV13	13	-	-	TRBJ2-1	TGTGCCAGCAGCTGGACGGAATACAATGAGCAGTTCTTC	CASSWTEYNEQFF
TRBV6-6	14	few	-	TRBJ1-6	TGTGCCAGCAGAGACCGGGCTACCAATTCACCCCTCCACTTT	CASRDRATNSPLHF
TRBV5-6	13	-	-	TRBJ2-3	TGTGCCAGCACCGAGGTGGTTACAGATACGCAGTATTTT	CASTEVVTDTQYF
TRBV4-1	15	-	-	TRBJ2-5	TGCGCCAGCAGCCAGGGATGGGGAGTGCAAGAGACCCAGTACTTC	CASSQGWGVQETQYF
TRBV19	13	-	-	TRBJ2-1	TGTGCCAGTAGTATCGTACCATACAATGAGCAGTTCTTC	CASSIVPYNEQFF
TRBV5-1	16	-	TRBD1	TRBJ2-1	TGCGCCAGCAGCTGGGCAGGGGGTGCAGGTGACAATGAGCAGTTCTTC	CASSWAGGAGDNEQFF
TRBV9	16	-	TRBD2	TRBJ2-3	TGTGCCAGCAGCGTAGATGCGGGGGAGGGCACAGATACGCAGTATTTT	CASSVDAGEGTDTQYF
TRBV27	13	-	-	TRBJ2-2	TGTGCCAGCAGTTTCTACCTAACCGGGGAGCTGTTTTTT	CASSFYLTGELFF
TRBV4-1	14	-	-	TRBJ2-3	TGCGCCAGCAGCCAAGGAAGGGAAACAGATACGCAGTATTTT	CASSQGRETDTQYF
TRBV4-3	17	-	TRBD2	TRBJ2-1	TGCGCCAGCAGCCAAGATGGGAGTGGTAGCGGGAACTATGAGCAGTTCTTC	CASSQDGSGSGNYEQFF
TRBV4-1	18	-	TRBD2	TRBJ2-7	TGCGCCAGCAGCCAAGCTATTATTGGGACTAGCGATTCTGGGGAGCAGTACTTC	CASSQAIIGTSDSGEQYF
TRBV28	15	once	-	TRBJ1-5	TGTGCCAGCAGTTGGGGGGGGGCTGGGGATCAGCCCCAGCATTTT	CASSWGGAGDQPQHF
TRBV18	17	-	-	TRBJ2-1	TGTGCCAGCTCACCTCCCACCGGGGAGAGCTCCTACAATGAGCAGTTCTTC	CASSPPTGESSYNEQFF
TRBV27	13	few	-	TRBJ2-7	TGTGCCAGCAGTTTATCGGCTGCCTACGAGCAGTACTTC	CASSLSAAYEQYF
TRBV10-3	11	-	-	TRBJ1-1	TGTGCCGCCGGGGAGAACACTGAAGCTTTCTTT	CAAGENTEAFF
TRBV11-3	13	-	-	TRBJ2-2	TGTGCCAGCAGCTTACGGAACACCGGGGAGCTGTTTTTT	CASSLRNTGELFF
TRBV15	16	-	TRBD2	TRBJ2-1	TGTGCCACCAGCAGAGAAGGGACTAGCTTCTACAATGAGCAGTTCTTC	CATSREGTSFYNEQFF
TRBV27	15	-	TRBD1	TRBJ1-1	TGTGCCAGCAGTCCCAGGACAGGGGTGAACACTGAAGCTTTCTTT	CASSPRTGVNTEAFF
TRBV2	16	-	TRBD1	TRBJ1-2	TGTGCCAGCAGTCCTGCGACAGGGACATTAAACTATGGCTACACCTTC	CASSPATGTLNYGYTF
TRBV6-5	15	-	-	TRBJ1-1	TGTGCCAGCAGTTTCCCCGGGGGGCCGGACACTGAAGCTTTCTTT	CASSFPGGPDTEAFF
TRBV5-1	14	-	-	TRBJ1-1	TGCGCCAGCTATCCCGACAGGCCGAACACTGAAGCTTTCTTT	CASYPDRPNTEAFF
TRBV4-1	18	-	TRBD1	TRBJ2-7	TGCGCCAGCAGCCAGGGGACAGGGAGTCTCTTGGGCTCCTACGAGCAGTACTTC	CASSQGTGSLLGSYEQYF
TRBV27	15	-	-	TRBJ2-4	TGTGCCAGCAGTTTCTCTTCGATGGCCAAAAACATTCAGTACTTC	CASSFSSMAKNIQYF
TRBV5-1	15	once	-	TRBJ2-1	TGCGCCAGCAGCTTTACGGGCGTTTCCTACAATGAGCAGTTCTTC	CASSFTGVSYNEQFF
TRBV5-4	15	-	-	TRBJ2-2	TGTGCCAGCAGCTTGGGGGACTTGGTTACCGGGGAGCTGTTTTTT	CASSLGDLVTGELFF
TRBV5-6	14	once	-	TRBJ2-7	TGTGCCAGCAGCCATGAGGGGTCCTCCTACGAGCAGTACTTC	CASSHEGSSYEQYF
TRBV2	13	-	-	TRBJ1-4	TGTGCCAGCAGTGAAGCGGGTTTTGAAAAACTGTTTTTT	CASSEAGFEKLFF
TRBV28	14	once	TRBD1	TRBJ2-7	TGTGCCAGCAGTCCGACAGGGTCCTCCTACGAGCAGTACTTC	CASSPTGSSYEQYF
TRBV28	13	-	-	TRBJ2-2	TGTGCCAGCAGTTTAGCCAGCACCGGGGAGCTGTTTTTT	CASSLASTGELFF
TRBV7-9	18	-	-	TRBJ2-1	TGTGCCAGCAGCTTGCAGTCTGGGACTGCCAGCTCCTACAATGAGCAGTTCTTC	CASSLQSGTASSYNEQFF
TRBV10-3	15	-	-	TRBJ2-3	TGTGCCATCAGCGGATCCGGAGGGCCAGCAGATACGCAGTATTTT	CAISGSGGPADTQYF